This entry features one TCR beta chain sequence. One end of the junction is discordant with germline, which a read error may explain. The template, about 510 ng total RNA, yielded TCR beta cDNA made with a constant-region primer. A slightly modified ARM-PCR protocol with three nested multiplex PCR rounds produced these TCR beta libraries. Each of the first two PCR rounds ran approximately 11 cycles with TRBV1-TRBV30 forward and C-beta reverse primers. TCRdb called the multiplex PCR reads again in MiXCR, with one record for every CDR3 protein. The sample consists of tens of thousands of distinct CDR3 sequences, 77% of them appearing once. The data belong to a study of tumor-infiltrating lymphocytes in primary liver carcinoma. For the study at large: Aged between 30 and 69 years, the patients were men and women. Each sample had roughly 3.65 to 7.5 million productive TCRbeta reads regardless of tissue type.

Co-extraction of RNA and DNA was performed on about 19-31 mg of unsorted bulk tissue. Through surgical resection, the patients' primary liver carcinoma was treated. Every tumor yielded five separate sampled regions. Looked up from germline, CDR1 is MNHNY and CDR2 is SVGAGI (reference sequence). This CDR3 comprises 14 residues. V gene TRBV6-6 combines with J gene TRBJ1-6; D might be TRBD1 (6 bases). The sample consisted of liver tumor tissue from sampling region 5. Sample subset: tumor region T5, tumor centre. The sequence was obtained from a woman aged 25 to 39 with primary liver carcinoma and hepatitis B virus infection. The CDR3 sequence is CAISHTGMDSPLHF. CDR3 nucleotide sequence: TGTGCCATCAGTCACACAGGGATGGATTCACCCCTCCATTTT.